This TCR beta chain appears in the sequencing data of a study of blood T cells in healthy people across ages. Study outcomes and limitations: Strongly correlated with naive T cell percentage was TCR beta diversity.

Combining a sample-barcoded 5' primer with a J-beta primer mix, a second PCR ran for roughly 7 to 12 cycles. Via MiXCR, TCRdb re-called the 5' RACE reads, giving one row per CDR3 protein. The sample lists 1.5 million to 2 million distinct CDR3 sequences; around 35% were seen once. The CDR3 has 14 residues. Germline V gives CDR1 MDHEN, CDR2 SYDVKM. With 7 bases clipped from V and 1 base from J, the junction kept 6 bases outside the gene matches. Remarks on this clonotype: Its antigen is undetermined.

This TCR was sampled from a woman aged 25 to 39 in good health. The chain combines TRBV28 with TRBJ2-7; 8 bases are shared with TRBD2. What was sequenced was blood. The DNA for the CDR3 is TGTGCCAGCAAAGGAGCGGGGGATTCCTACGAGCAGTACTTC. It yields the protein CASKGAGDSYEQYF.